This TCR beta chain originates from a study of OX40 agonist ivuxolimab in advanced cancers. Background on the study: Partial responses were observed in three patients, of whom one had hepatocellular carcinoma and two had cutaneous melanoma. Study-level findings and limits: More expanded clones were seen, on average, in CD8+ T cells than in CD4+. Both CD4+ and CD8+ T cell populations in blood had undergone clonal expansion by week 6 at 0.1 to 3.0 mg/kg.

As to this clone: The antigen is not known.

The CDR3 has 16 residues. The table came from immunoSEQ multiplex PCR; TCRdb's copy has only in-frame clones and leaves some out. This sample has some 28,000 clones, with 75% to 95% found just once. The input for sequencing was CD4+ or CD8+ T cells sorted from blood, taken in a trial of the OX40 agonist ivuxolimab. This TCR was recovered from an adult with an advanced solid tumor such as melanoma, head and neck, liver or kidney cancer. The rearrangement uses TRBV21-1 and TRBJ2-7; TRBD2 reflects the table's D call only, with no check against the DNA. TRBV21-1 is termed a pseudogene. The CDR3: CASSNPLGLAEYEQYF. CDR3 nucleotide sequence: TGTGCCAGCAGCAATCCATTGGGACTAGCGGAATACGAGCAGTACTTC.